This entry lists 25 T cell receptor beta chains sequenced from one sample in a study of blood T cell repertoires in COVID-19. Method: immunoSEQ multiplex PCR; TCRdb's copy keeps in-frame clones and lacks some. The sample shows around 310,000 clones, around nine tenths of them seen only once. The sample was peripheral blood. These receptors were taken from a woman aged 55-70 years with acute or convalescent COVID-19.

J is TRBJ1-2 and V is TRBV7-8, with a weak D call TRBD1 (6 bases). Germline CDR1 SGHVS, CDR2 FQNEAQ. V was cut by 1 base and J by 5 bases, with 14 bases left in between. The CDR3 is 15 residues long. CDR3 protein: CASSLGLQGAYGYTF. The CDR3 DNA sequence: TGTGCCAGCAGCTTAGGCCTACAGGGAGCTTATGGCTACACCTTC.

The genes are TRBV3-1 (or the pseudogene TRBV3-2) and TRBJ2-1; D is unclear. The V end was cut by 3 bases, the J end by 7 bases, with 7 bases between. Germline values: CDR1 LGHDT, CDR2 YNNKEL (reference sequence). The CDR3 loop spans 12 amino acids. CDR3 loop: CASSHERNEQFF. CDR3 nucleotide sequence: TGTGCCAGCAGCCACGAACGGAATGAGCAGTTCTTC.

The V and J genes are TRBV7-9 and TRBJ1-2; D uncertain. This CDR3 is 12 amino acids long. Trimming pared 1 base from V and 8 bases from J, leaving 8 bases between. CDR1 and CDR2 from the germline V gene are SEHNR and FQNEAQ (reference sequence). The CDR3 DNA reads as TGTGCCAGCAGCTTAGGAGGAGGCGGCTACACCTTC. Amino acids: CASSLGGGGYTF.

The rearrangement links TRBV5-5 to TRBJ1-1; 9 bases map to TRBD1. The length of the CDR3 is 15 residues. Trimming removed 3 bases from V and 2 bases from J; junction bases left unmatched: 5. CDR1 SGHKS and CDR2 YYEKEE come from the germline V gene (reference sequence). CDR3 amino acids: CASSSPGQGNTEAFF. CDR3 nucleotides: TGTGCCAGCAGCTCCCCGGGACAGGGAAACACTGAAGCTTTCTTT.

V is TRBV27 and J is TRBJ2-1; 12 positions agree with TRBD2. CDR3 size: 15 residues. V shed 4 bases, J shed 5 bases, and the junction held 3 bases outside the gene matches. The V gene's germline CDR1 is MNHEY and CDR2 SMNVEV (reference sequence). CDR3 DNA sequence: TGTGCCAGCAGTTCCCGGACTAGCGGGAACAATGAGCAGTTCTTC. This codes for CASSSRTSGNNEQFF.

The CDR3: CASTRWAGTETQYF. The CDR3 region has the DNA TGTGCCAGCACACGGTGGGCAGGTACTGAGACCCAGTACTTC. The chain uses TRBV6-5 and TRBJ2-5; D uncertain. Germline-derived CDR1 and CDR2 are MNHEY and SVGAGI. Trimming removed 7 bases from V and 5 bases from J, with 17 bases in between. The CDR3 contains 14 residues.

V is TRBV28 and J is TRBJ2-3, with 13 positions matching TRBD2. Germline CDR1 reads MDHEN; CDR2 reads SYDVKM. The CDR3 covers 18 residues. Trimming removed 6 bases from V and 1 base from J; junction bases left unmatched: 10. CDR3 residues: CASRYRTSGRVGTDTQYF. CDR3 nucleotides: TGTGCCAGCAGGTACCGGACTAGCGGGAGAGTTGGCACAGATACGCAGTATTTT.

The chain has TRBV5-1 and TRBJ2-2, with 14 nucleotides matching TRBD2. CDR1 SGHRS and CDR2 YFSETQ come from the germline V gene. This CDR3 is 15 amino acids long. Losses at the gene ends were 4 bases for V and 7 bases for J; bases not matched to a gene: 3. The CDR3: CASSLGLAGGGELFF. DNA of the CDR3: TGCGCCAGCAGCCTAGGACTAGCGGGGGGCGGGGAGCTGTTTTTT.

The gene calls are TRBV6-5 and TRBJ1-2; D is perhaps TRBD1 (6 bases). Trimming took off 7 bases at V and 0 bases at J, with 12 bases between the two ends. The CDR3 loop spans 14 amino acids. Germline V CDR1 and CDR2: MNHEY, SVGAGI. This chain's CDR3 is CASTLDSSNYGYTF. The CDR3 DNA reads TGTGCCAGCACCTTGGACAGCTCTAACTATGGCTACACCTTC.

The chain employs TRBV28 and TRBJ2-7; D perhaps matches TRBD2 (6 bases). There are 16 residues in the CDR3. Trimming pared 3 bases from V and 0 bases from J, leaving 15 bases between. Germline V CDR1 and CDR2: MDHEN, SYDVKM. The CDR3 is CASSLGWAGSSYEQYF. In nucleotides, the CDR3 is TGTGCCAGCAGTTTGGGGTGGGCGGGAAGCTCCTACGAGCAGTACTTC. The full variable domain, rest sourced from reference TRBV28 and TRBJ2-7, is DVKVTQSSRYLVKRTGEKVFLECVQDMDHENMFWYRQDPGLGLRLIYFSYDVKMKEKGDIPEGYSVSREKKERFSLILESASTNQTSMYLCASSLGWAGSSYEQYFGPGTRLTVT.

The V gene is TRBV24-1, the J gene TRBJ2-3, with TRBD1 matching over 9 bases. The germline gives CDR1 KGHDR, CDR2 SFDVKD. The CDR3 runs to 17 residues. V was pared by 9 bases and J by 4 bases, with 16 bases of the junction left unmatched. As DNA, the CDR3 is TGTGCCACCGGGTCGACGGGGGGACAGGGTTTTTCAGATACGCAGTATTTT. Translated, it gives CATGSTGGQGFSDTQYF.

The V call is TRBV23-1, the J call TRBJ1-5, with D possibly TRBD1 on 5 matching bases. TRBV23-1 is recorded as an ORF, its role being uncertain. The CDR3 spans 15 residues. With 0 bases removed from V and 4 bases from J, the gap between germline ends came to 10 bases. The CDR3 region has the DNA TGCGCCAGCAGTCAATCGCCAGGGAGGAATCAGCCCCAGCATTTT. This encodes CASSQSPGRNQPQHF.

The V and J genes are TRBV10-3 and TRBJ2-5; D is unclear. CDR1 and CDR2 from the germline V gene are ENHRY and SYGVKD. Between the trimmed V and J ends, which lost 3 bases and 5 bases, there was a span of 7 bases. This CDR3 contains 12 residues. CDR3 DNA: TGTGCCATCAGTGAATTGAGTGAGACCCAGTACTTC. Its protein is CAISELSETQYF.

V and J are TRBV28 and TRBJ1-2, with 8 bases lining up with TRBD1. Unmatched junction bases numbered 7, after V lost 5 bases and J lost 2 bases. From germline, CDR1 is MDHEN and CDR2 SYDVKM. The CDR3 totals 15 residues. CDR3 DNA: TGTGCCAGCAGTCCTTCTTCAGGGGGCAACTATGGCTACACCTTC. Its protein is CASSPSSGGNYGYTF.

This rearrangement joins TRBV28 to TRBJ1-1; D is undetermined. With 7 bases removed from V and 4 bases from J, the gap between germline ends came to 7 bases. Germline V gene lookup returns CDR1 MDHEN and CDR2 SYDVKM. CDR3 length: 11 residues. CDR3 sequence reads: CASNNPTEAFF. DNA of the CDR3: TGTGCCAGCAACAATCCCACTGAAGCTTTCTTT.

The V gene is TRBV9, the J gene TRBJ2-3; 10 bases are a match to TRBD1. The V gene's germline CDR1 is SGDLS and CDR2 YYNGEE. The CDR3 has 15 amino acids. J lost 4 bases, V lost 2 bases, and 4 bases had no gene match. This CDR3 is CASSVRDRGADTQYF. CDR3 DNA sequence: TGTGCCAGCAGCGTCCGGGACAGGGGCGCAGATACGCAGTATTTT.

A single count supports this clone. CDR3: CASSLRTSGNLDTQYF. The CDR3 nucleotides are TGTGCCAGCAGCTTACGGACTAGCGGGAATTTAGATACGCAGTATTTT. The V gene is TRBV5-4, the J gene TRBJ2-3, with 12 bases fitting TRBD2. The CDR3 runs to 16 residues. V lost 2 bases to trimming and J lost 5 bases; unmatched junction nucleotides: 6. Per germline, CDR1 SGHNT and CDR2 YYREEE (reference sequence). The full variable domain, completed using reference TRBV5-4 and TRBJ2-3, is ETGVTQSPTHLIKTRGQQVTLRCSSQSGHNTVSWYQQALGQGPQFIFQYYREEENGRGNFPPRFSGLQFPNYSSELNVNALELDDSALYLCASSLRTSGNLDTQYFGPGTRLTVL.

The rearrangement uses TRBV3-1 (or the pseudogene TRBV3-2) and TRBJ2-7; weak D call: TRBD2 (6 bases). Trimming took off 1 base at V and 12 bases at J, with 16 bases between the two ends. This CDR3 comprises 13 residues. The germline V gene encodes CDR1 LGHDT and CDR2 YNNKEL (reference sequence). The CDR3 protein is CASSQGRGGGLYF. In nucleotides, the CDR3 is TGTGCCAGCAGCCAAGGGCGGGGAGGAGGGCTGTACTTC.

The V call is TRBV5-8, the J call TRBJ2-7; D might be TRBD1 (5 bases). The germline V gene encodes CDR1 SGHTS and CDR2 YDEGEE. Trimming left V 4 bases short and J 0 bases short, with 11 bases between. The CDR3 sequence is 14 residues long. CDR3: CASSPKGVSYEQYF. The CDR3 DNA reads as TGTGCCAGCAGCCCAAAAGGGGTCTCCTACGAGCAGTACTTC.

The rearrangement links TRBV28 to TRBJ1-5; no clear D gene. The germline CDR1 and CDR2 sequences are MDHEN and SYDVKM. V was pared by 4 bases and J by 5 bases, with 6 bases between. CDR3 length equals 12 residues. CDR3 DNA sequence: TGTGCCAGCAGTTGGCCCTATCAGCCCCAGCATTTT. It codes for CASSWPYQPQHF.

The rearrangement joins TRBV28 to TRBJ1-2; 7 bases match TRBD1. V lost 6 bases to trimming and J lost 0 bases; unmatched junction nucleotides: 7. This CDR3 has 15 amino acids. Germline loops: CDR1 MDHEN, CDR2 SYDVKM. CDR3 coding DNA: TGTGCCAGCAGACCTCAGGGGGGCGCTAACTATGGCTACACCTTC. This sequence encodes CASRPQGGANYGYTF.

This clone was detected a few times. V gene TRBV14 combines with J gene TRBJ1-6; 7 bases fit TRBD1. There are 16 residues in the CDR3. With 6 bases clipped from V and 5 bases from J, the junction kept 10 bases outside the gene matches. From germline, CDR1 is SGHDN and CDR2 FVKESK. The CDR3 bases are TGTGCCAGCAGGAGCTCGACAGGGCGAGATAATTCACCCCTCCACTTT. This translates into CASRSSTGRDNSPLHF. The full variable domain, rest sourced from reference TRBV14 and TRBJ1-6, is EAGVTQFPSHSVIEKGQTVTLRCDPISGHDNLYWYRRVMGKEIKFLLHFVKESKQDESGMPNNRFLAERTGGTYSTLKVQPAELEDSGVYFCASRSSTGRDNSPLHFGNGTRLTVT.

The CDR3 DNA reads TGTGCCAGCAGCCCACCGCATAGCTTGGTACCCATATATTTT. This translates into CASSPPHSLVPIYF. The chain carries TRBV3-1 (or the pseudogene TRBV3-2) and TRBJ1-3; D unresolved. This CDR3 has 14 amino acids. Germline V gene lookup returns CDR1 LGHDT and CDR2 YNNKEL (reference sequence). Between the trimmed V and J ends, which lost 4 bases and 11 bases, there was a span of 18 bases.

This chain links TRBV27 with TRBJ2-7; unclear D gene. CDR1 and CDR2 from the germline V gene are MNHEY and SMNVEV (reference sequence). V lost 7 bases and J 1 base, leaving 17 bases between the germline ends. This CDR3 comprises 15 residues. The CDR3 DNA is TGTGCCAGCAACCAAAAAAGGTCAGGATCCTACGAGCAGTACTTC. Amino acids: CASNQKRSGSYEQYF.

The chain joins TRBV5-1 to TRBJ2-7; tentatively, D is TRBD1 (6 bases). The germline V and J ends were trimmed by 0 bases and 3 bases, with 10 bases remaining between them. The CDR3 loop spans 14 amino acids. Germline lookup yields CDR1 SGHRS and CDR2 YFSETQ. This CDR3 is CASSLAQGSYEQYF. In nucleotides, the CDR3 is TGCGCCAGCAGCTTGGCACAGGGTAGCTACGAGCAGTACTTC.